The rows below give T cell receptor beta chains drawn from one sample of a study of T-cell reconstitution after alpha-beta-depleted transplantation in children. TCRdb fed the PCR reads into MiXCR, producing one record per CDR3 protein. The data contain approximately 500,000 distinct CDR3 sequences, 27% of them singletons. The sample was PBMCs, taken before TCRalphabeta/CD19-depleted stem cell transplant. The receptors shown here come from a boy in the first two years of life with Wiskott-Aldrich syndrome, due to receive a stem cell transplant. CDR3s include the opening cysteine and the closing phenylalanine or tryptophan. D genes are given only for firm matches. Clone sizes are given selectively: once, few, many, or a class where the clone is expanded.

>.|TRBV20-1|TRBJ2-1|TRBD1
TGCAGTGCTAGCTCCGGGACAGGGCACGGCAATAAGCAGTTCTTC
CSASSGTGHGNKQFF
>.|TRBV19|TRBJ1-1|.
TGTGCCAGTAGTACCACCTTCACAACAATCTACGAAGCTTTCTTT
CASSTTFTTIYEAFF
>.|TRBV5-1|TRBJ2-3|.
TGCGCCAGCACCGACACTTCTAGCACAGATACGCAGTATTTT
CASTDTSSTDTQYF
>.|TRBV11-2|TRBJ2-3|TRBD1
TGTGCCAGCTGCCCGAGCAGGGGGCCTACGCAGTATTTT
CASCPSRGPTQYF
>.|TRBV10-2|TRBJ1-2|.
TGCGCCAGCAGAGCAGTTCGCGATGGCTACACCTTC
CASRAVRDGYTF
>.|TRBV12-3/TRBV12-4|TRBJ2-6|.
TGTGCCAGCAGTTTGGCGACATTCTCTGGGGCCAACGTCCTGACTTTC
CASSLATFSGANVLTF
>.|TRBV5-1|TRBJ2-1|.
TGCGCCAGCAGCCCAGTCGGGAGTAACAATGAGCAGTTCTTC
CASSPVGSNNEQFF
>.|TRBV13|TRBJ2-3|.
TGTGCCAGTGAGCGTTACACAGATACGCAGTATTTT
CASERYTDTQYF
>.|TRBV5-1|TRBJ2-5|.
TGCGCCAGCAGCTTGGCCGGGAGCTTTGAGGAGACCCAGTACTTC
CASSLAGSFEETQYF
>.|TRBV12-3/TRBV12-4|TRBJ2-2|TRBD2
TGTGCCAGCTGTCGGGGACTAGTTCCCGATATAGGGACCGGGGAGCTGTTTTTT
CASCRGLVPDIGTGELFF
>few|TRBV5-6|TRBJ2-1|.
TGTGCCAGCTTTCAGGGGAACAATGAGCAGTTCTTC
CASFQGNNEQFF
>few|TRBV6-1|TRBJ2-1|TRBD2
TGTGCCAGCAGTACGACTAGCGGGAGTAATGAGCAGTTCTTC
CASSTTSGSNEQFF
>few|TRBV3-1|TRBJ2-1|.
TGTGCCAGCAGCCAAGATAGCTCCCTAAATGAGCAGTTCTTC
CASSQDSSLNEQFF
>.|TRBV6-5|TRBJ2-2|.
TGTGCCAGCAGTTACGGGCGGGGGAACACCGGGGAGCTGTTTTTT
CASSYGRGNTGELFF
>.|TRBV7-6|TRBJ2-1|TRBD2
TGTGCCAGCAGCTTAAAGGGACTAGCGGGAGTGAGGTACAATGAGCAGTTCTTC
CASSLKGLAGVRYNEQFF
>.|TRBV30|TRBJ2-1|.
TGTGCCTGGAGTACCAAAGGTTCCGTCTTGGGCAATGAGCAGTTCTTC
CAWSTKGSVLGNEQFF
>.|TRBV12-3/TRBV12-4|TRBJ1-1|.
TGTGCCAGCAGAGATCAGGGGAACACTGAAGCTTTCTTT
CASRDQGNTEAFF
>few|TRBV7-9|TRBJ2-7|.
TGTGCCAGCAGCGGAAGGGATAACGAGCAGTACTTC
CASSGRDNEQYF
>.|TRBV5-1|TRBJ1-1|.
TGCGCCAGCAGCCCGTCCGGGCCCAACACTGAAGCTTTCTTT
CASSPSGPNTEAFF
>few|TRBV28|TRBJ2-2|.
TGTGCCAGCAGTCCGACACTGACCGGGGAGCTGTTTTTT
CASSPTLTGELFF
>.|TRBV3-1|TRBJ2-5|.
TGTGCCAGCAGCCAAGATCCGGCAGGTGTTAAGGAGACCCAGTACTTC
CASSQDPAGVKETQYF
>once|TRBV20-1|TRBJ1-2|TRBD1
TGCAGTGCTACTCAGACAGGGAAATATGGCTACACCTTC
CSATQTGKYGYTF
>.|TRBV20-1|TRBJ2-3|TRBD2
TGCAGTGCTAGTGTAGCGGGAGCCGGAGATACGCAGTATTTT
CSASVAGAGDTQYF
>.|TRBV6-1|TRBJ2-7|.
TGTGCCAGCAGTGATAGACGGCGTGGTTTCTACGAGCAGTACTTC
CASSDRRRGFYEQYF
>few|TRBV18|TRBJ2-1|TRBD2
TGTGCCAGCTCACCACTGACTAGCGGGAGCAACTACAATGAGCAGTTCTTC
CASSPLTSGSNYNEQFF
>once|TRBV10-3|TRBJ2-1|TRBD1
TGTGCCATCAGTTGGGACAGGGACAATTACAATGAGCAGTTCTTC
CAISWDRDNYNEQFF
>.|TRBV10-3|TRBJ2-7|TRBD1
TGTGCCATCAGTGATCCGGGACAGCTTTACGAGCAGTACTTC
CAISDPGQLYEQYF
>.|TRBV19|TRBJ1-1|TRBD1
TGTGCCAGTAGTATAGAGGAGGGGGCCCCGGTTCTTGAAGCTTTCTTT
CASSIEEGAPVLEAFF
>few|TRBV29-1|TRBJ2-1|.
TGCAGCGCATGGACCTGGAGGGGCAGTTACAATGAGCAGTTCTTC
CSAWTWRGSYNEQFF
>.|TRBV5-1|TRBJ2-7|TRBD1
TGCGCCAGCAGCTTAACCGAGACAGGGGGCGCGATGGTGGAGTACGAGCAGTACTTC
CASSLTETGGAMVEYEQYF
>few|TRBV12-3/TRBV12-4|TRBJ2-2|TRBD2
TGTGCCAGCAGCAAAGCGGGAGGCCCAACCGGGGAGCTGTTTTTT
CASSKAGGPTGELFF
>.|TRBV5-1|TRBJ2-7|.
TGCGCCAGCAGCCTGGGACGGGTTGATGTGGAGCAGTACTTC
CASSLGRVDVEQYF
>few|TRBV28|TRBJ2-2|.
TGTGCCAGCAGTTCGGACAGCACCGGGGAGCTGTTTTTT
CASSSDSTGELFF
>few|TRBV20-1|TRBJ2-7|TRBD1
TGCAGTGCTAGGGGGGACAGGATATTTTACGAGCAGTACTTC
CSARGDRIFYEQYF
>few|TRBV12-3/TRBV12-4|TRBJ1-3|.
TGTGCCAGCAGTTTCCCCCCGGGTAACACCATATATTTT
CASSFPPGNTIYF
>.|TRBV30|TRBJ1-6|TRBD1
TGTGCCTGGAGACTACAGGGGACTGGCTCACCCCTCCACTTT
CAWRLQGTGSPLHF
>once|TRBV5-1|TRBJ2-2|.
TGCGCCAGCAGTTTTTTGAATGGGCAGAACACCGGGGAGCTGTTTTTT
CASSFLNGQNTGELFF
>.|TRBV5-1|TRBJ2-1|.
TGCGCCAGCAGGCCCGTCAGGGGAAATGAGCAGTTCTTC
CASRPVRGNEQFF
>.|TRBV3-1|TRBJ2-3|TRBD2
TGTGCCAGCGGGATAGCGGGAGAATCAGATACGCAGTATTTT
CASGIAGESDTQYF
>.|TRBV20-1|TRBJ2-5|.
TGCAGTGCTAGCCCTTTTGAGGACGGAGAGACCCAGTACTTC
CSASPFEDGETQYF
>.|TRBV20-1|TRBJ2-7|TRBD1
TGCAGTGCCAGGCGGCCGGACAGGCCGACCTACGAGCAGTACTTC
CSARRPDRPTYEQYF
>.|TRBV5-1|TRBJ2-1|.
TGCGCCAGCAACCTAAGGGCCGATACTCGGAATGAGCAGTTCTTC
CASNLRADTRNEQFF
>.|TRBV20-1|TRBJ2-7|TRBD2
TGCAGTGCTAGAGATCGGCTAGCGGGAGGTAACTACGAGCAGTACTTC
CSARDRLAGGNYEQYF
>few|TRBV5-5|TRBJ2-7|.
TGTGCCAGCAGCAGAGTTGGCGGAAACTACGAGCAGTACTTC
CASSRVGGNYEQYF
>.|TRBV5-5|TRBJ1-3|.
TGTGCCAGCAGCGCAGGATGGGCTGGAAACACCATATATTTT
CASSAGWAGNTIYF
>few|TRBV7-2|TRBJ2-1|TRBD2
TGTGCCAGCAGCTTCGGCGGGAGGGCGGGTGAGCAGTTCTTC
CASSFGGRAGEQFF
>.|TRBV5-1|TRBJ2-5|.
TGCGCCAGCAGCTCACCTTCTTGGGAGACCCAGTACTTC
CASSSPSWETQYF
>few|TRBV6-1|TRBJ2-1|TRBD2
TGTGCCAGCAGGGGCGGACTAGCGGGTTACAATGAGCAGTTCTTC
CASRGGLAGYNEQFF
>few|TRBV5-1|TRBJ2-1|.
TGCGCCAGCAGCTTGAGGGGGACTACGGCAAGGGGCAATGAGCAGTTCTTC
CASSLRGTTARGNEQFF
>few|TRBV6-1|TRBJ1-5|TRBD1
TGTGCCAGCATCTCCGGGACAGTCAATCAGCCCCAGCATTTT
CASISGTVNQPQHF
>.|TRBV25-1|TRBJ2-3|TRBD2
TGTGCCAGCAGTGAATTTTTGAAGCGGCTAGCGGGGAGCACAGATACGCAGTATTTT
CASSEFLKRLAGSTDTQYF
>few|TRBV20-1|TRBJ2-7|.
TGCAGTGCCCCACGCGAGTACGAGCAGTACTTC
CSAPREYEQYF
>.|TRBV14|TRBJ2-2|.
TGTGCCAGCAGCCAAGCTCTACTCACCGGGGAGCTGTTTTTT
CASSQALLTGELFF
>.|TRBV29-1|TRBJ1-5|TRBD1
TGCAGCGTGGGACAGGCTGCGGAACAGCCCCAGCATTTT
CSVGQAAEQPQHF
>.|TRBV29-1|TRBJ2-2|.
TGCAGCGTGGGAGAGTCGAACACCGGGGAGCTGTTTTTT
CSVGESNTGELFF